Given below is one TCR beta chain in context. In its sample, this clonotype was seen a few times. What this receptor recognizes is not known. Qualities for individual bases were not recorded, and no much larger clone is one base off. The time point label here, explained by the study, means: sample taken at primary tumor resection. TCR sequencing used whole RNA extracted from tumor and nontumor lung tissue, or from cryopreserved PBMC samples, without cell sorting. The donors were 65 to 85 patients from the lung TRACERx cohort who had early-stage, untreated non-small cell lung cancer. A patient was chosen for TCR sequencing only when enough RNA was available from at least two tumor regions. The library was prepared using 5' RACE. The data were produced on a NextSeq 500. The TCR library protocol attached a unique molecular identifier to each TCR cDNA molecule to allow correction of PCR and sequencing errors. The study's processing was this. Decombinator tools were used for TCR identification, UMI-based error correction and CDR3 extraction. TCRs above a frequency of 2 per 1,000, corresponding to the top 1% of the tumor frequency distribution, were defined as expanded. Each repertoire was subsampled 100 times to 5,000 TCRs, after which Renyi diversity was computed with the R vegan package. CDR3 similarity networks were built from amino acid triplet string-kernel similarity, connecting CDR3s with pairwise similarity above 0.82. The raw public data were reprocessed by TCRdb itself: fastp quality trimming at Q25, MiXCR clonotype calling, in-frame beta chains only. When rows share a CDR3 protein, they turn into one entry using the most common DNA and genes. TCRdb's processing, not the authors' own work, is the source of the V and J calls. The sample table contains 40,000 to 50,000 distinct CDR3 sequences; only one count was recorded for roughly an eighth of them. The ten largest clones represent approximately 60% of the sample.

The sample is drawn from a study of spatial heterogeneity in lung cancer (dated by TCRdb to between 2018 and 2021). Background for the entire study: Beta-chain transcripts were consistently detected in greater numbers than alpha-chain transcripts, which likely reflected higher beta-chain transcript abundance. TCR alpha and beta repertoires were quantitatively compared across multiple tumor regions, matched nontumor lung and blood in non-small cell lung cancer. Both alpha and beta chains were TCR-sequenced in about 240 tumor regions, about 69 matched nontumor lung samples and approximately 50 PBMC samples obtained at surgery. In the raw uncorrected reads, each unique combination of TCR and UMI appeared on average more than ten times. Nonsynonymous mutation counts, determined by whole-exome sequencing of tumor tissue, were related to TCR repertoire features.

The paper's findings and limits, for the study overall: Ubiquitous expanded tumor TCRs showed up in blood more often at tumor resection than at routine follow-up. Confirming at a functional level the hypothesis that regional TCRs recognize regional mutations was considered to require additional single-cell paired TCR alpha and beta sequencing.

The V end gives up 9 bases and the J end 3 bases, leaving 8 bases in the junction not matched to a gene. CDR1 MNHEY and CDR2 SVGEGT were looked up in the germline V gene. The CDR3 numbers 14 residues from cysteine through phenylalanine. Just CDR3 DNA is preserved here, 42 bases in frame from base 1. In this chain, TRBV6-2 or TRBV6-3 is recombined with TRBJ1-5, and 7 junction bases match TRBD1. The input for sequencing was PBMCs, taken at surgery. This TCR derives from a male donor with early-stage non-small cell lung cancer. The sequence in DNA is TGTGCCAGTTTGAAAACAGGGGCCAATCAGCCCCAGCATTTT. This codes for CASLKTGANQPQHF.